A selection of T cell receptor beta chains follows, all from one sample in a study of shared clonotypes between healthy human individuals. TCRdb's table, derived via immunoSEQ multiplex PCR, lists solely in-frame clones and lacks some. The sample has approximately 2.3 million clones, 93% seen once. Sequenced: naive CD4+ T cells from PBMCs. The receptors originated from a man aged 18 to 29 in good health. Some clones in this sample may be carry-over from other donors' samples. CDR3s include the opening cysteine and the closing phenylalanine or tryptophan. A D gene is named only where the DNA matches it firmly. Size tells how often a clone was seen (once, few, many) or the class of an expanded clone, and some rows leave it out.

D	length	V	J	size	CDR3	DNA
TRBD1	15	TRBV5-1	TRBJ1-3	-	CASSLSGGSGNTIYF	TGCGCCAGCAGCTTGTCAGGGGGTTCAGGAAACACCATATATTTT
-	11	TRBV28	TRBJ1-1	-	CASSLNRGHFF	TGTGCCAGCAGTTTGAATCGGGGACACTTCTTT
TRBD1	15	TRBV27	TRBJ2-7	-	CASSSYGTGSYEQYF	TGTGCCAGCAGTTCCTACGGGACAGGGTCTTACGAGCAGTACTTC
TRBD1	14	TRBV10-3	TRBJ1-5	few	CAISGQGSNQPQHF	TGTGCCATCAGTGGACAGGGGAGCAATCAGCCCCAGCATTTT
-	15	TRBV28	TRBJ1-1	-	CASSLGWTGNTEAFF	TGTGCCAGCAGTTTAGGGTGGACTGGAAACACTGAAGCTTTCTTT
TRBD1	14	TRBV27	TRBJ1-3	-	CASSVGGAFNTIYF	TGTGCCAGCAGTGTAGGGGGCGCATTTAACACCATATATTTT
-	14	TRBV27	TRBJ2-2	-	CASSLSDRGGELFF	TGTGCCAGCAGTTTAAGTGATCGGGGAGGGGAGCTGTTTTTT
-	13	TRBV5-6	TRBJ2-1	once	CASSLVVYNEQFF	TGTGCCAGCAGCTTGGTGGTCTACAATGAGCAGTTCTTC
-	13	TRBV2	TRBJ2-7	-	CASRVGLQNEQYF	TGTGCCAGCAGGGTAGGACTACAGAACGAGCAGTACTTC
TRBD2	16	TRBV7-3	TRBJ2-1	-	CASSKRASGRADEQFF	TGTGCCAGCAGTAAGAGAGCTAGCGGGAGGGCCGATGAGCAGTTCTTC
-	13	TRBV7-2	TRBJ1-1	-	CASSLERSTEAFF	TGTGCCAGCAGCTTAGAGAGGAGCACTGAAGCTTTCTTT
-	14	TRBV9	TRBJ2-2	-	CASSVAAGTGELFF	TGTGCCAGCAGCGTAGCGGCAGGCACCGGGGAGCTGTTTTTT
TRBD1	13	TRBV7-2	TRBJ1-2	-	CASSLIDRAGYTF	TGTGCCAGCAGCTTGATAGACAGGGCTGGCTACACCTTC
-	15	TRBV28	TRBJ2-7	-	CASSPPGRSGYEQYF	TGTGCCAGCAGTCCCCCGGGTCGTTCAGGGTACGAGCAGTACTTC
-	14	TRBV6-1	TRBJ2-6	-	CASSTGTGANVLTF	TGTGCCAGCAGTACGGGAACAGGGGCCAACGTCCTGACTTTC
-	12	TRBV27	TRBJ1-1	few	CASSSRTGEAFF	TGTGCCAGCAGTTCCCGGACGGGTGAAGCTTTCTTT
TRBD2	14	TRBV5-1	TRBJ2-7	once	CASSLIPSGYEQYF	TGCGCCAGCAGCTTGATTCCTAGCGGCTACGAGCAGTACTTC
TRBD1	15	TRBV6-1	TRBJ1-1	-	CASSEAGQMNTEAFF	TGTGCCAGCAGTGAAGCGGGACAGATGAACACTGAAGCTTTCTTT
-	14	TRBV9	TRBJ2-2	once	CASSTRTVTGELFF	TGTGCCAGCAGCACGCGGACAGTCACCGGGGAGCTGTTTTTT
-	15	TRBV5-4	TRBJ2-5	-	CASSLAGSHQETQYF	TGTGCCAGCAGCTTGGCCGGGTCGCACCAAGAGACCCAGTACTTC
-	14	TRBV5-6	TRBJ1-1	-	CASSLGGRHTEAFF	TGTGCCAGCAGCTTGGGAGGTAGACACACTGAAGCTTTCTTT
-	14	TRBV29-1	TRBJ2-1	-	CSFGAGTTSNEQFF	TGCAGCTTTGGGGCTGGGACAACGAGCAATGAGCAGTTCTTC
-	16	TRBV7-9	TRBJ2-7	-	CASSQGRLSSSYEQYF	TGTGCCAGCAGCCAGGGTCGTCTATCTTCGTCCTACGAGCAGTACTTC
-	16	TRBV5-1	TRBJ2-2	once	CASSLLPVANTGELFF	TGCGCCAGCAGCTTGCTTCCAGTGGCGAACACCGGGGAGCTGTTTTTT
TRBD2	19	TRBV15	TRBJ2-1	-	CATSIRPPGLAGLYNEQFF	TGTGCCACCAGCATTCGACCCCCGGGACTAGCGGGACTTTACAATGAGCAGTTCTTC
-	17	TRBV5-1	TRBJ2-6	-	CASSLLGRPSGANVLTF	TGCGCCAGCAGCTTGTTAGGGCGGCCCTCTGGGGCCAACGTCCTGACTTTC
-	14	TRBV2	TRBJ1-1	-	CASTGTGLNTEAFF	TGTGCCAGCACCGGCACAGGGCTGAACACTGAAGCTTTCTTT
-	14	TRBV5-1	TRBJ1-4	once	CASSLQGSNEKLFF	TGCGCCAGCAGCTTGCAGGGGAGTAATGAAAAACTGTTTTTT
TRBD1	15	TRBV5-1	TRBJ1-5	few	CASSPRTGAYQPQHF	TGCGCCAGCAGCCCTCGGACAGGGGCCTATCAGCCCCAGCATTTT
-	16	TRBV5-1	TRBJ2-5	-	CASSLDGDPRQETQYF	TGCGCCAGCAGCTTAGATGGGGATCCCCGCCAAGAGACCCAGTACTTC
-	11	TRBV20-1	TRBJ2-7	-	CSASSTNEQYF	TGCAGTGCTAGTAGTACCAACGAGCAGTACTTC
-	14	TRBV6-6	TRBJ1-5	-	CASSYSSLPAGEYF	TGTGCCAGCAGTTACTCGAGTCTTCCGGCAGGGGAATATTTT
-	18	TRBV4-3	TRBJ2-3	-	CASSQDERRHTSTDTQYF	TGCGCCAGCAGCCAAGATGAGCGACGGCATACTAGCACAGATACGCAGTATTTT
TRBD2	11	TRBV30	TRBJ2-5	-	CAWTREGAQYF	TGTGCCTGGACCCGGGAGGGGGCCCAGTACTTC
TRBD1	15	TRBV5-1	TRBJ1-2	-	CASSPGAGQTYGYTF	TGCGCCAGCAGCCCGGGCGCGGGACAGACTTATGGCTACACCTTC
-	14	TRBV10-3	TRBJ2-1	-	CAISESIYNNEQFF	TGTGCCATCAGTGAGTCGATATACAACAATGAGCAGTTCTTC
-	15	TRBV18	TRBJ1-1	-	CASSPYREMNTEAFF	TGTGCCAGCTCACCGTACAGGGAGATGAACACTGAAGCTTTCTTT
-	13	TRBV5-6	TRBJ2-7	-	CASSFGRSGEQYF	TGTGCCAGCAGCTTCGGACGGTCGGGCGAGCAGTACTTC
-	16	TRBV28	TRBJ2-6	-	CASTLPPGAGANVLTF	TGTGCCAGCACCCTTCCTCCGGGAGCTGGGGCCAACGTCCTGACTTTC
-	16	TRBV7-9	TRBJ2-6	once	CASNRDGLSGANVLTF	TGTGCCAGCAACCGGGACGGACTCTCTGGGGCCAACGTCCTGACTTTC
-	17	TRBV4-1	TRBJ2-3	once	CASSERGPESSTDTQYF	TGCGCCAGCAGCGAAAGAGGGCCCGAATCCTCCACAGATACGCAGTATTTT
-	16	TRBV18	TRBJ2-2	-	CASSPLGRPSTGELFF	TGTGCCAGCTCACCACTCGGGCGGCCCAGCACCGGGGAGCTGTTTTTT
TRBD2	15	TRBV6-5	TRBJ2-1	-	CASSWTSGTYNEQFF	TGTGCCAGCAGTTGGACTAGCGGGACATACAATGAGCAGTTCTTC
TRBD2	13	TRBV29-1	TRBJ2-5	-	CSTRSGFREEQYF	TGCAGCACTCGATCAGGGTTTCGGGAGGAGCAGTACTTC
TRBD1	16	TRBV7-2	TRBJ1-5	-	CASSFQWTGGNQPQHF	TGTGCCAGCAGCTTTCAGTGGACAGGGGGCAATCAGCCCCAGCATTTT
TRBD1	13	TRBV7-8	TRBJ1-2	-	CASSDRTGYGYTF	TGTGCCAGCAGCGATAGGACAGGCTATGGCTACACCTTC
TRBD2	13	TRBV11-1	TRBJ2-3	-	CASSRGGTDTQYF	TGTGCCAGCAGCCGGGGGGGCACAGATACGCAGTATTTT
-	15	TRBV4-3	TRBJ2-7	-	CASSQDLPRPYEQYF	TGCGCCAGCAGCCAAGATCTACCCCGGCCTTACGAGCAGTACTTC
TRBD1	14	TRBV10-3	TRBJ1-2	-	CAITADRVNYGYTF	TGTGCCATCACTGCGGACAGGGTCAACTATGGCTACACCTTC
-	13	TRBV2	TRBJ2-1	once	CASSRGTYNEQFF	TGTGCCAGCAGCAGGGGCACCTACAATGAGCAGTTCTTC
-	17	TRBV5-1	TRBJ2-6	-	CASSLTGTSTGANVLTF	TGCGCCAGCAGCCTGACAGGTACCTCCACCGGGGCCAACGTCCTGACTTTC
-	14	TRBV5-6	TRBJ1-2	-	CASIPRPPIYGYTF	TGTGCCAGCATCCCCAGGCCCCCTATTTATGGCTACACCTTC
-	13	TRBV27	TRBJ1-5	once	CASSFRNGQPQHF	TGTGCCAGCAGTTTTCGGAACGGTCAGCCCCAGCATTTT
TRBD1	13	TRBV15	TRBJ1-2	once	CATSREQGNGYTF	TGTGCCACCAGCAGAGAACAGGGGAATGGCTACACCTTC